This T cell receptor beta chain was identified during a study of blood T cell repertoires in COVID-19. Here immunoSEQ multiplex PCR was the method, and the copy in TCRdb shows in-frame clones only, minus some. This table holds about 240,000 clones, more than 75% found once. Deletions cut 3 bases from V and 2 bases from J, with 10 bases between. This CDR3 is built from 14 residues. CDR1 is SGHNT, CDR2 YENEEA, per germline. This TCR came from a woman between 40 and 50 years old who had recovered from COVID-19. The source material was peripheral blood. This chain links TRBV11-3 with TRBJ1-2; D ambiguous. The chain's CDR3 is CASSLGSANYGYTF. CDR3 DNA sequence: TGTGCCAGCAGCTTGGGCTCGGCCAACTATGGCTACACCTTC. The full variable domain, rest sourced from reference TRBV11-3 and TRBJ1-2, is EAGVVQSPRYKIIEKKQPVAFWCNPISGHNTLYWYLQNLGQGPELLIRYENEEAVDDSQLPKDRFSAERLKGVDSTLKIQPAELGDSAVYLCASSLGSANYGYTFGSGTRLTVV.